A selection of T cell receptor beta chains follows, all from one sample in a study of blood T cell repertoires in COVID-19. Clones were sequenced by immunoSEQ multiplex PCR, and TCRdb holds only the in-frame ones, with some missing. The table shows tens of thousands of clones, with around 83% occurring only once. Sequenced: peripheral blood. All receptors come from a human donor in a cohort sampled during active COVID-19. Both conserved end residues are part of each CDR3. D genes are given only for firm matches. For some rows the clone size is stated as once, few or many, or as a class when expanded; others skip it.

cdr3_nt cdr3_aa clone_size v_call d_call j_call
TGTGCCAGCAGTGAAGCGTTGTACGCGGGGGAAAACACCATATATTTT CASSEALYAGENTIYF . TRBV2 . TRBJ1-3
TGTGCCAGCAGCTTGGTCCTAGCGGGCACAGATACGCAGTATTTT CASSLVLAGTDTQYF . TRBV5-6 TRBD2 TRBJ2-3
TGTGCCAGCATCCCGGGACACCGGACCCATGGCTACACCTTC CASIPGHRTHGYTF medium-sized TRBV6-5 . TRBJ1-2
TGTGCCAGCAGTTTACCGGGAGACGGCACAGATACGCAGTATTTT CASSLPGDGTDTQYF . TRBV28 . TRBJ2-3
TGTGCCAGCAGCCGACCAGACAGTTACAATGAGCAGTTCTTC CASSRPDSYNEQFF . TRBV3-1/TRBV3-2 . TRBJ2-1
TGTGCCTGGAGTGTACGAGGGGGTAGCACAGATACGCAGTATTTT CAWSVRGGSTDTQYF once TRBV30 . TRBJ2-3
TGTGCCACTGCATTACAGGGGAAGAGTGAAAAACTGTTTTTT CATALQGKSEKLFF . TRBV6-5 TRBD1 TRBJ1-4
TGTGCCAGCAGAAGAGGGCCCGCCTACGAGCAGTACTTC CASRRGPAYEQYF . TRBV27 . TRBJ2-7
TGTGCCAGCAGTGGGGGACAGCTTGGCTATGGCTACACCTTC CASSGGQLGYGYTF . TRBV2 TRBD1 TRBJ1-2
TGTGTCAGCAGCTCACAGGGGGCGGATCAGCCCCAGCATTTT CVSSSQGADQPQHF . TRBV2 TRBD1 TRBJ1-5
TGTGCCAGCAGAGACGGACAGGGAGCTAACTATGGCTACACCTTC CASRDGQGANYGYTF few TRBV9 TRBD1 TRBJ1-2
TGTGCCAGCAGGGGGCTAGCGGGAGCAGGTGAGCAGTACTTC CASRGLAGAGEQYF . TRBV6-5 TRBD2 TRBJ2-7
TGTGCCAGCAGCCCCGGGACAGGTAGTATCTACACTGAAGCTTTCTTT CASSPGTGSIYTEAFF . TRBV7-9 TRBD1 TRBJ1-1
TGTGCCAGCTCACCAGTCATGACAGGGTCAGGCTACGAGCAGTACTTC CASSPVMTGSGYEQYF . TRBV18 TRBD1 TRBJ2-7
TGTGCCACCAGCAGATCACCCAGGGTAGGAGAGACCCAGTACTTC CATSRSPRVGETQYF . TRBV15 . TRBJ2-5
TGTGCCAGCAGCCTATGGACTAGCGGGAGGATAGGGGCAGATACGCAGTATTTT CASSLWTSGRIGADTQYF . TRBV5-6 TRBD2 TRBJ2-3
TGTGCCAGCAGCTACCTAGCGGGAGCAGCGAATGAGCAGTTCTTC CASSYLAGAANEQFF . TRBV7-6 TRBD2 TRBJ2-1
TGCATGGTGACTAGCGGGCATGAGCAGTTCTTC CMVTSGHEQFF few TRBV20-1 TRBD2 TRBJ2-1
TGTGCCAGCAGCTGGGACAGGAACTATGGCTACACCTTC CASSWDRNYGYTF . TRBV7-2 TRBD1 TRBJ1-2
TGTGCCAGTAGAGGGACAGGGATCCACGAGCAGTACTTC CASRGTGIHEQYF . TRBV19 TRBD1 TRBJ2-7
TGTGCCAGCAGCTTCCTAAGGGGGCACACCGGGGAGCTGTTTTTT CASSFLRGHTGELFF . TRBV7-2 TRBD1 TRBJ2-2
TGTGCCAGCAGCCAACTAGCGGGCGGCTACGAGCAGTACTTC CASSQLAGGYEQYF . TRBV11-2 TRBD2 TRBJ2-7
TGTGCCTGGAGTAGGGGACTTAGAGAGACCCAGTACTTC CAWSRGLRETQYF . TRBV30 . TRBJ2-5
TGTGCCAGCAGCCAGCTAGCCCACGAGCAGTACTTC CASSQLAHEQYF . TRBV3-1/TRBV3-2 . TRBJ2-7
TGTGCCAGCAGTGAAGGCGGGACTAATGAAAAACTGTTTTTT CASSEGGTNEKLFF . TRBV25-1 . TRBJ1-4
TGTGCCACCCTCCCCCGGGGGTACGCTGAAGCTTTCTTT CATLPRGYAEAFF . TRBV19 . TRBJ1-1
TGTGCCAGCAGCCAGTCCGGGACAGGGAGAACCGGGGAGCTGTTTTTT CASSQSGTGRTGELFF . TRBV3-1/TRBV3-2 TRBD1 TRBJ2-2
TGCAGCGTTGGACAGGGGGTCTATGGCTACACCTTC CSVGQGVYGYTF . TRBV29-1 TRBD1 TRBJ1-2
TGTGCCAGCAGCCGCGGACAGAATTACCGTCGAGAGACCCAGTACTTC CASSRGQNYRRETQYF few TRBV7-6 . TRBJ2-5
TGTGCCAGCAGCTTAGGGTCAACCAGGACAGGGGGCTACGAGCAGTACTTC CASSLGSTRTGGYEQYF . TRBV13 TRBD1 TRBJ2-7
TGTGCCAGCAGCAGGACTAGCGGGGGTAATGAGCAGTTCTTC CASSRTSGGNEQFF . TRBV7-2 TRBD2 TRBJ2-1
TGTGCCAGCAGGGGCTTATCCTACGAGCAGTACTTC CASRGLSYEQYF . TRBV6-5 . TRBJ2-7
TGTGCCAGCAGCTTAGACGAGGGCAGTTCTTACGAGCAGTACTTC CASSLDEGSSYEQYF . TRBV7-6 . TRBJ2-7
TGTGCCAGCTTCGGGACAGCGCTTTCTCACTATGGCTACACCTTC CASFGTALSHYGYTF . TRBV6-5 TRBD1 TRBJ1-2
TGTGCCAGCGGGGGGGTCCTCACAGATACGCAGTATTTT CASGGVLTDTQYF . TRBV5-6 TRBD2 TRBJ2-3
TGCGCCAGCAGCTTGAGACAGGGGGCGCCCAATGAGCAGTTCTTC CASSLRQGAPNEQFF . TRBV5-1 TRBD1 TRBJ2-1
TGCAGCGTCCGGGACAGTAACTATGGCTACACCTTC CSVRDSNYGYTF . TRBV29-1 TRBD1 TRBJ1-2
TGCAGTGCTAGAGGGAGGTCGGCCTACACCTTC CSARGRSAYTF . TRBV20-1 . TRBJ1-2
TGCGCCAGCAGTTTAGCCACACACTCCTACGAGCAGTACTTC CASSLATHSYEQYF . TRBV5-1 . TRBJ2-7
TGCGCCAGCAGCCTAAGACAGGGAGCATTGTTAGGCTCTGGGGCCAACGTCCTGACTTTC CASSLRQGALLGSGANVLTF once TRBV5-1 TRBD1 TRBJ2-6
TGTGCCAGCTCACACCCTAGCGCTAAAGAGTTCTTC CASSHPSAKEFF . TRBV18 . TRBJ2-1
TGCGCCAGCAGCTTGGATGCGAACAGGGGAGGTACTGAAGCTTTCTTT CASSLDANRGGTEAFF . TRBV5-1 TRBD1 TRBJ1-1